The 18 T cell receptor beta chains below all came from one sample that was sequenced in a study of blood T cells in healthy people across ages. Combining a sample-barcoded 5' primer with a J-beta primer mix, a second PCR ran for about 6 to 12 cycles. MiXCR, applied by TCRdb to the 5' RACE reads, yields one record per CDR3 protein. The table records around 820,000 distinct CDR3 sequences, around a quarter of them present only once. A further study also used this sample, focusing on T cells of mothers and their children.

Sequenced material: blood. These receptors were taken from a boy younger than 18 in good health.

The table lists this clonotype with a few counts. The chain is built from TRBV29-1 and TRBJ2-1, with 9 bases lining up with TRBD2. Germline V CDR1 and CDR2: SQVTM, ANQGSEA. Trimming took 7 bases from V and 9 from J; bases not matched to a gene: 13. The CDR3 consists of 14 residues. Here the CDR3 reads CSAEPGLATGEQFF. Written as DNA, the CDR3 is TGCAGCGCCGAACCGGGACTAGCTACTGGTGAGCAGTTCTTC.

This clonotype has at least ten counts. CDR3 DNA sequence: TGTGCCAGCAGCAAAGCGAGAGGGGTGGGCAGTCAAGAGACCCAGTACTTC. Its protein is CASSKARGVGSQETQYF. The chain links TRBV21-1 to TRBJ2-5; TRBD2, the table's D call, was not compared with the DNA. TRBV21-1 is noted as a pseudogene. CDR3 length equals 17 residues.

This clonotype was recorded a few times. DNA of the CDR3: TGCGCCAGCAGCCAAGGGGGAGCGGGGCCTAGCACAGATACGCAGTATTTT. As protein: CASSQGGAGPSTDTQYF. V usage is TRBV5-1 and J usage is TRBJ2-3; perhaps TRBD2 as D (7 bases). The CDR3 loop spans 17 amino acids. The V gene's germline CDR1 is SGHRS and CDR2 YFSETQ. Trimming cost V 4 bases and J 0 bases, with 18 bases left between them.

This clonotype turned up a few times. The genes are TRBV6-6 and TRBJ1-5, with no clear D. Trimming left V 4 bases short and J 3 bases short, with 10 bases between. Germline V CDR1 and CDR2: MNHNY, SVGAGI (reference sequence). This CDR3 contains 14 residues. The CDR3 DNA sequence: TGTGCCAGCAGTTTCACAGCGATCAATCAGCCCCAGCATTTT. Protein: CASSFTAINQPQHF.

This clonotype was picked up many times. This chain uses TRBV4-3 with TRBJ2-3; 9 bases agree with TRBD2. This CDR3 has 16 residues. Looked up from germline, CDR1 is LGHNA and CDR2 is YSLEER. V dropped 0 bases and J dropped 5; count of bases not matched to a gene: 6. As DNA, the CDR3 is TGCGCCAGCAGCCAAGATAGGGCTAGCGGGGTAGATACGCAGTATTTT. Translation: CASSQDRASGVDTQYF.

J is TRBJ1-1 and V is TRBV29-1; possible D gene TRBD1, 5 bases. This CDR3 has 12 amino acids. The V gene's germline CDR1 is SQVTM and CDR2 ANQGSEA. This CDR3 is CGAGGGVAEAFF. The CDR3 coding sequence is TGCGGCGCTGGCGGAGGGGTCGCTGAAGCTTTCTTT. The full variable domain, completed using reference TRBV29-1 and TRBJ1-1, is SAVISQKPSRDICQRGTSLTIQCQVDSQVTMMFWYRQQPGQSLTLIATANQGSEATYESGFVIDKFPISRPNLTFSTLTVSNMSPEDSSIYLCGAGGGVAEAFFGQGTRLTVV.

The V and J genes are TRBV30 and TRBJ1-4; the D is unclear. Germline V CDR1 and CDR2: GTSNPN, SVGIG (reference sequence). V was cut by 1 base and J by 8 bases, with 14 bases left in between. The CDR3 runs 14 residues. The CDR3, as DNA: TGTGCCTGGAGTGAACGCTTGCGCGTAGAAAAACTGTTTTTT. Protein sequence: CAWSERLRVEKLFF.

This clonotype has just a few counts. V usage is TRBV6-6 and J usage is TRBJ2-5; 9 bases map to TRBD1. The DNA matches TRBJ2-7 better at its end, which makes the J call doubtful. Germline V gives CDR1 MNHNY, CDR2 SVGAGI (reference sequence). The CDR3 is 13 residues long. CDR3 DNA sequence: TGTGCCACCCGGACAGGGGTGCTCTACGAGCAGTACTTC. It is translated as CATRTGVLYEQYF.

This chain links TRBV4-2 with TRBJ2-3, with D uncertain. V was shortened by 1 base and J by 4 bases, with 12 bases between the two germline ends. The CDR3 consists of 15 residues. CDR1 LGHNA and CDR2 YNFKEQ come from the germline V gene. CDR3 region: CASSQVEVMADTQYF. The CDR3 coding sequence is TGTGCCAGCAGCCAAGTCGAGGTTATGGCAGATACGCAGTATTTT.

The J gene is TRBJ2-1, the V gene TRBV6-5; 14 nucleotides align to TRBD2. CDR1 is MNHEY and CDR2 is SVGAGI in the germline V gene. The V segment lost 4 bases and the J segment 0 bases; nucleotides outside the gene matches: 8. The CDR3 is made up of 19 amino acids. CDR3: CASSSLGLAGVGSYNEQFF. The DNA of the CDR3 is TGTGCCAGCAGTTCCCTGGGACTAGCGGGAGTGGGCTCCTACAATGAGCAGTTCTTC.

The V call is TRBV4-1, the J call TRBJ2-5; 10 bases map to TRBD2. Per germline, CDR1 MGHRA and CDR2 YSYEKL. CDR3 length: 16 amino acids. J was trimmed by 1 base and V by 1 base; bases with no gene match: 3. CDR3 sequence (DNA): TGCGCCAGCAGCCAAGGTAGCGGGAGGTTCCAAGAGACCCAGTACTTC. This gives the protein CASSQGSGRFQETQYF.

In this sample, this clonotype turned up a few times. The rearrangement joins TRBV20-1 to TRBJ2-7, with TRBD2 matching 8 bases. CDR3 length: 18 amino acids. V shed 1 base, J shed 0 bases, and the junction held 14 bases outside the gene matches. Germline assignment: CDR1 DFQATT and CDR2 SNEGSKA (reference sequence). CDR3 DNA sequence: TGCAGTGCTAGAGGCGCGGGCGGTAGCGGGATTCTCTCCTACGAGCAGTACTTC. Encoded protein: CSARGAGGSGILSYEQYF.

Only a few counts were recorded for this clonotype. This CDR3 reads CASGRPGQSYGYTF. CDR3 bases: TGTGCCAGCGGACGACCGGGACAGAGCTATGGCTACACCTTC. This chain joins TRBV28 and TRBJ1-2, with 7 bases aligning to TRBD1. V shed 8 bases and J 4 bases; nucleotides not matched to a gene: 10. This CDR3 has 14 amino acids. Germline CDR1 MDHEN, CDR2 SYDVKM.

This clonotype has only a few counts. Here the CDR3 DNA reads TGTGCCAGCAGTTACTCTCAAGCGGGGCCCTACGAGCAGTACTTC. Translated, it gives CASSYSQAGPYEQYF. The V call is TRBV6-2 or TRBV6-3, the J call TRBJ2-1, with 7 positions matching TRBD2. The DNA end is more similar to TRBJ2-7, so the J call may be wrong. Per germline, CDR1 MNHEY and CDR2 SVGEGT. This CDR3 spans 15 amino acids.

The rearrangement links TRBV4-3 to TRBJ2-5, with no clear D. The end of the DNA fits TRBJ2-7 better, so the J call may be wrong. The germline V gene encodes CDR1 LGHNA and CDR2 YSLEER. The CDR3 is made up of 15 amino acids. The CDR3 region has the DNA TGCGCCAGCAGCCAATATACAGTGTCCTCCTACGAGCAGTACTTC. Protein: CASSQYTVSSYEQYF.

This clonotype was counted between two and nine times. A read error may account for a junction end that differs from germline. CDR3 residues: CASSLRDLRGYEQYF. The CDR3 nucleotides read TGTGCCAGCAGCTTACGGGACCTCAGGGGCTACGAGCAATACTTC. The chain joins TRBV3-1 to TRBJ2-7, with TRBD1 as a possible D gene (6 bases). Looked up from germline, CDR1 is LGHDT and CDR2 is YNNKEL (reference sequence). The CDR3 sequence is 15 residues long.

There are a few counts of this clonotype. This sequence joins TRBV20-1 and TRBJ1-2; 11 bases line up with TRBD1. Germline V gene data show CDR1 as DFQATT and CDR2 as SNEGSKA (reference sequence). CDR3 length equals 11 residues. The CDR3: CSGTGGYGYTF. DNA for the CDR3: TGCAGCGGGACAGGGGGCTATGGCTACACCTTC.

The DNA for the CDR3 is TGCAGCGTTGAATGGTCTGGACAGGGAATGTACGAGCAGTACTTC. It translates to CSVEWSGQGMYEQYF. V and J are TRBV29-1 and TRBJ2-7; TRBD1 agrees at 8 bases. V gave up 2 bases and J gave up 4 bases; unmatched junction bases: 10. CDR3 length: 15 amino acids. Per the germline V gene, CDR1 is SQVTM and CDR2 is ANQGSEA.